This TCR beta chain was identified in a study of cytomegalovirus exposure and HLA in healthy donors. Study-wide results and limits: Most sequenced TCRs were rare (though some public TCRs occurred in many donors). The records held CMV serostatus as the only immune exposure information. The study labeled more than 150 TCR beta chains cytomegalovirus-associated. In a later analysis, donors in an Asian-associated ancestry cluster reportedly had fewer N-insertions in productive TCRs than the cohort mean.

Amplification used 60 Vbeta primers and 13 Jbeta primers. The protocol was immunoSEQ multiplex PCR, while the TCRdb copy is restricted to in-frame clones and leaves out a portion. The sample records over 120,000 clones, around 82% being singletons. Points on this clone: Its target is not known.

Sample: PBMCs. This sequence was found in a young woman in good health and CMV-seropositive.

Here the CDR3 reads CASSRPGGYNEQYF. CDR3 coding DNA: TGTGCCAGCTCACGTCCCGGGGGTTACAACGAGCAGTACTTC. The rearrangement links TRBV18 to TRBJ2-7; tentative D call: TRBD2 (6 bases). The germline gives CDR1 KGHSH, CDR2 LQKENI. This CDR3 spans 14 amino acids. V lost 4 bases to trimming and J lost 5 bases, with 15 bases between them.